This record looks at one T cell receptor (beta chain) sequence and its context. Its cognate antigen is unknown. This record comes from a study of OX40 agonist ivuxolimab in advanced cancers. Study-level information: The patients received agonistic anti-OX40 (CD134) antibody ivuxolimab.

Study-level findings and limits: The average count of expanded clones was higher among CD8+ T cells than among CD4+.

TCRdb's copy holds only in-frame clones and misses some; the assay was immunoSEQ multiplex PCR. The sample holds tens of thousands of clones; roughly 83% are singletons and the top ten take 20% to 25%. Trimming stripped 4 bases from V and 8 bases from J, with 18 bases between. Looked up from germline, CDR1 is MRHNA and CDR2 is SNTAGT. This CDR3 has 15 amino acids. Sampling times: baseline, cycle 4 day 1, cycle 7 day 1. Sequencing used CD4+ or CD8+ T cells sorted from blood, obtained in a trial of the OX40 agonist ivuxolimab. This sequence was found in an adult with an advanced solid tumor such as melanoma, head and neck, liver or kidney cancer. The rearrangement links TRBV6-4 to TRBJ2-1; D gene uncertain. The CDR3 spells CASSAEWGLGYEQFF. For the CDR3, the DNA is TGTGCCAGCAGTGCGGAATGGGGATTGGGATATGAGCAGTTCTTC.